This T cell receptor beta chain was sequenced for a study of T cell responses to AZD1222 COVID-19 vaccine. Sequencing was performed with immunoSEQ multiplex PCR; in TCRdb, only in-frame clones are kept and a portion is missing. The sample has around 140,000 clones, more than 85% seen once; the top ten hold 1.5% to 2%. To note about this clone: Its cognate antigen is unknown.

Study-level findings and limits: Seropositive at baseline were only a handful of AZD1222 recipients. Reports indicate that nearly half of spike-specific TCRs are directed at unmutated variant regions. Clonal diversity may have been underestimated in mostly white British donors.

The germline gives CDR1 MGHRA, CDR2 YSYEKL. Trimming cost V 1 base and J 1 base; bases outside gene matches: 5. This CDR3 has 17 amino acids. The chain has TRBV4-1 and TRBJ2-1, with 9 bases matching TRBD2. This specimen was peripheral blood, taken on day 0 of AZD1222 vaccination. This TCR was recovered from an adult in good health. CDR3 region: CASSQGVTSGSYNEQFF. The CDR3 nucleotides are TGCGCCAGCAGCCAAGGTGTGACTAGCGGTTCCTACAATGAGCAGTTCTTC.